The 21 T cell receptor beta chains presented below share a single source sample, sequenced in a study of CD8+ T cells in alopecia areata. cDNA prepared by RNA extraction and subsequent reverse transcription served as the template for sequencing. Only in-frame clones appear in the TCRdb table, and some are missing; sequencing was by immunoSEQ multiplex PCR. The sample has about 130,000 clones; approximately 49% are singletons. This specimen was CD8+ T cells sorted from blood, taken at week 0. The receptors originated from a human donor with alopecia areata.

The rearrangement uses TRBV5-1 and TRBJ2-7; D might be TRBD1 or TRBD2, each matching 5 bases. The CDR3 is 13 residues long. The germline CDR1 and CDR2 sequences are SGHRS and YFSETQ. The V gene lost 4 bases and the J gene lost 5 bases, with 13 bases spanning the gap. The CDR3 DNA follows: TGCGCCAGCAGCCCGGGACCGGTGGACGAGCAGTACTTC. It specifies CASSPGPVDEQYF.

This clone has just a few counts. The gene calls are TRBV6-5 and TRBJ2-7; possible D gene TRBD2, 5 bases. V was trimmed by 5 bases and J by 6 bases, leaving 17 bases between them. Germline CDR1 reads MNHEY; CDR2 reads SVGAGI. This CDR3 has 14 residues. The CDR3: CASSPGMLEGEQYF. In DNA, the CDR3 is TGTGCCAGCAGTCCCGGGATGTTGGAAGGCGAGCAGTACTTC.

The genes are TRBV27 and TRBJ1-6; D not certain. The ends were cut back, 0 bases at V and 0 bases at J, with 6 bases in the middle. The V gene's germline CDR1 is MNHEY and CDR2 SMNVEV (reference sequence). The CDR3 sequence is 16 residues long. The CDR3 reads CASSLSVDSYNSPLHF. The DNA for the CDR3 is TGTGCCAGCAGTTTATCGGTCGACTCCTATAATTCACCCCTCCACTTT.

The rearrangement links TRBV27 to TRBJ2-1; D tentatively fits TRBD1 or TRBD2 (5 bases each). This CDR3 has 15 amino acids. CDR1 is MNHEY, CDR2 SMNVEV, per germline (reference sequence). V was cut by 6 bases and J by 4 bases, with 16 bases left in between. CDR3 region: CASSPHGAVYNEQFF. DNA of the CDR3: TGTGCCAGCAGCCCTCACGGGGCAGTGTACAATGAGCAGTTCTTC.

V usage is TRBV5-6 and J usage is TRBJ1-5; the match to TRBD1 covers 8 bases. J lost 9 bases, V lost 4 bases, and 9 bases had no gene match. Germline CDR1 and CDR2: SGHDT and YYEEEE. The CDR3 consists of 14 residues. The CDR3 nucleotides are TGTGCCAGCAGCCTCGGACAGGGAATACCGCCCCAGCATTTT. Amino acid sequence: CASSLGQGIPPQHF.

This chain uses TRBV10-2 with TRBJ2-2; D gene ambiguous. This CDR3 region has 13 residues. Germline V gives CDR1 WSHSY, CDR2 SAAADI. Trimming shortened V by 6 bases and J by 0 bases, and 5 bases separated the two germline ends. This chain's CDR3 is CASSKTNTGELFF. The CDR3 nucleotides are TGCGCCAGCAGCAAGACGAACACCGGGGAGCTGTTTTTT.

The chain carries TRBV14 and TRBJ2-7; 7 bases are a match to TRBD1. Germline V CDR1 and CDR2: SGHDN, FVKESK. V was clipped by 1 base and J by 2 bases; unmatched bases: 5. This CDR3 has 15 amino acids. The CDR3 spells CASSQAQGITYEQYF. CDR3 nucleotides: TGTGCCAGCAGCCAAGCACAGGGGATTACCTACGAGCAGTACTTC.

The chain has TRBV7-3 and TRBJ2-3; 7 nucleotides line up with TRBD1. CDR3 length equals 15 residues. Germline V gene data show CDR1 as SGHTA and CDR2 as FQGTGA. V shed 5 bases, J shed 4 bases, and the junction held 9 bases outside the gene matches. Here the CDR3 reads CASSDTGAGADTQYF. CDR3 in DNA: TGTGCCAGCAGCGATACAGGGGCGGGCGCAGATACGCAGTATTTT.

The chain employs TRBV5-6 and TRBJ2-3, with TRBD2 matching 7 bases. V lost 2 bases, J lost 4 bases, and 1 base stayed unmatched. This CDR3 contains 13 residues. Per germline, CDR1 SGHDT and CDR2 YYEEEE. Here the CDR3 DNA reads TGTGCCAGCAGCTTTGGGAGGGCAGATACGCAGTATTTT. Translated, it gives CASSFGRADTQYF.

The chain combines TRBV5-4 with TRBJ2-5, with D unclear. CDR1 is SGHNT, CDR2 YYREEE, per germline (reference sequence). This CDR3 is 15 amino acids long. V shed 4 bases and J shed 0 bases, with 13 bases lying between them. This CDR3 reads CASSQGPGDQETQYF. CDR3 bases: TGTGCCAGCAGCCAAGGTCCAGGAGACCAAGAGACCCAGTACTTC.

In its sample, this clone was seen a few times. This CDR3 is CASSLDRVVHEQYF. CDR3 nucleotide sequence: TGTGCCAGCAGCTTGGACAGGGTGGTCCACGAGCAGTACTTC. V is TRBV13 and J is TRBJ2-7; TRBD1 agrees at 8 bases. V shed 3 bases, J shed 5 bases, and the junction held 6 bases outside the gene matches. Germline V gene sequence: CDR1 PRHDT, CDR2 FYEKMQ (reference sequence). CDR3 length: 14 amino acids.

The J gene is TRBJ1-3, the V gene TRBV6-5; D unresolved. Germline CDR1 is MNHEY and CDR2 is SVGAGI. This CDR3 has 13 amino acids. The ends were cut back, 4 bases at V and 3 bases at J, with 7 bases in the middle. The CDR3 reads CASSSLGGNTIYF. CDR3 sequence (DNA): TGTGCCAGCAGTTCCTTAGGTGGAAACACCATATATTTT.

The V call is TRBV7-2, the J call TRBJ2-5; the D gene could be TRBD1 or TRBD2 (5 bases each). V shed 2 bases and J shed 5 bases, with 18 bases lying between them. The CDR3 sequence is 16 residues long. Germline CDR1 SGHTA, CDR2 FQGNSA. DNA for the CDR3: TGTGCCAGCAGCTTATGGGGCTTCGGGACCCAGGAGACCCAGTACTTC. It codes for CASSLWGFGTQETQYF.

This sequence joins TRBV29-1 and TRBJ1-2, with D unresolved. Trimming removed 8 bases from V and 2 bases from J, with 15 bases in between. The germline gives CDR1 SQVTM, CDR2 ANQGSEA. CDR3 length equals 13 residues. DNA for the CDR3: TGCAGCCGTCCCAAGGCGGGAAACTATGGCTACACCTTC. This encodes CSRPKAGNYGYTF.

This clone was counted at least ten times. CDR3 in DNA: TGTGCCAGCAGTTACTCGATGGGGACGAACACCGGGGAGCTGTTTTTT. Translation gives CASSYSMGTNTGELFF. V and J are TRBV6-5 and TRBJ2-2, with D unresolved. V was pared by 0 bases and J by 0 bases, with 8 bases between. The CDR3 is 16 residues long. The V gene's germline CDR1 is MNHEY and CDR2 SVGAGI.

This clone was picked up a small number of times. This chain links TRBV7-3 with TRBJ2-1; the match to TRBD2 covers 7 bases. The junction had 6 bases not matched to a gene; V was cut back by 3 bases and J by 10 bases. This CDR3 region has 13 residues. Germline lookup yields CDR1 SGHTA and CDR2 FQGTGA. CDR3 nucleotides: TGTGCCAGCAGCTTGGGCTGGCGGGGGGAGCAGTTCTTC. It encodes CASSLGWRGEQFF.

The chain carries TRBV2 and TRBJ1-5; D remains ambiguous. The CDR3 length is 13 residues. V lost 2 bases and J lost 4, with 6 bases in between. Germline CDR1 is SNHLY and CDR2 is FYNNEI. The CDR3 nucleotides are TGTGCCAGCAGTGAACGGTTGAATCAGCCCCAGCATTTT. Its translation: CASSERLNQPQHF.

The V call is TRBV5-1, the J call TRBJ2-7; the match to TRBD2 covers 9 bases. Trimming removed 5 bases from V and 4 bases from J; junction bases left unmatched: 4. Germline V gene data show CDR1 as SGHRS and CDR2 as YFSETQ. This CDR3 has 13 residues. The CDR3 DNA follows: TGCGCCAGCAGTCAAGGACTAGCGTACGAGCAGTACTTC. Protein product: CASSQGLAYEQYF.

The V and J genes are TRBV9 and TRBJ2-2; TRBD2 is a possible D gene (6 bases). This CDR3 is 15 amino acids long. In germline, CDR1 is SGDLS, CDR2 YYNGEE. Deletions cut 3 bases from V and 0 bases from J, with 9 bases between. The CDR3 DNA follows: TGTGCCAGCAGCGGAGGGACTGCGAACACCGGGGAGCTGTTTTTT. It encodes CASSGGTANTGELFF.

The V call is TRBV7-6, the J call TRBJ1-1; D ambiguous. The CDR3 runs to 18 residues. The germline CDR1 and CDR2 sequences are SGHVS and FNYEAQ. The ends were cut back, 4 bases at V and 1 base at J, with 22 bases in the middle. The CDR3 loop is CASSSAVAGEEGNTEAFF. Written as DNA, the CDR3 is TGTGCCAGCAGCTCCGCCGTGGCAGGTGAGGAGGGGAACACTGAAGCTTTCTTT.

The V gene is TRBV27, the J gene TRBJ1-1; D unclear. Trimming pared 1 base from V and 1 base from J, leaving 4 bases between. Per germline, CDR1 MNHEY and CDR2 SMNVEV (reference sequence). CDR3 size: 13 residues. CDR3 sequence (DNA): TGTGCCAGCAGTTTATACCGGAACACTGAAGCTTTCTTT. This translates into CASSLYRNTEAFF.